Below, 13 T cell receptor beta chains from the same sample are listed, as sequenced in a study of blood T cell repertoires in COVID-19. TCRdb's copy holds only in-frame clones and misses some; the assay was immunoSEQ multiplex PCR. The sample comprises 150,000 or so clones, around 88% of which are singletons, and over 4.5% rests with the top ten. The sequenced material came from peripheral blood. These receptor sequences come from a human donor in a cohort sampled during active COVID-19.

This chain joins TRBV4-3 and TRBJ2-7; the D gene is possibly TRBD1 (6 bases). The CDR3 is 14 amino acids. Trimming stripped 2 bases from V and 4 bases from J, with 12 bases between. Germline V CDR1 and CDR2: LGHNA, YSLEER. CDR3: CASSQFTGNYEQYF. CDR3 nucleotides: TGCGCCAGCAGCCAATTTACAGGGAATTACGAGCAGTACTTC.

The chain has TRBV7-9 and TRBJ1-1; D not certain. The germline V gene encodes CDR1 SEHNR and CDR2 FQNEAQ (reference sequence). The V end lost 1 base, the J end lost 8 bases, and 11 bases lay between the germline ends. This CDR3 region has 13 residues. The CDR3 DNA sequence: TGTGCCAGCAGCTTAGACACGGGAGGCGAAGCTTTCTTT. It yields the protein CASSLDTGGEAFF. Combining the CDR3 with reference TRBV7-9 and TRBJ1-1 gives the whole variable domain DTGVSQNPRHKITKRGQNVTFRCDPISEHNRLYWYRQTLGQGPEFLTYFQNEAQLEKSRLLSDRFSAERPKGSFSTLEIQRTEQGDSAMYLCASSLDTGGEAFFGQGTRLTVV.

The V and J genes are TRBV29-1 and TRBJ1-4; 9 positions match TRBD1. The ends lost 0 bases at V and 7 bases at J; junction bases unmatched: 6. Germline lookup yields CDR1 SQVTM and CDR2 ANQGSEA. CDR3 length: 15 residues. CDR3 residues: CSVEDQGTGIEKLFF. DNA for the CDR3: TGCAGCGTTGAAGATCAGGGGACAGGGATTGAAAAACTGTTTTTT.

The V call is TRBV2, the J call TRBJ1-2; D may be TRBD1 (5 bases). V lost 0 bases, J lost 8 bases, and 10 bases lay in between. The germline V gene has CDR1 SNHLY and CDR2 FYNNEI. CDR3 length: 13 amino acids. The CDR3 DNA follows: TGTGCCAGCAGTGAAGCCAGGGTCATAGGCTACACCTTC. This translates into CASSEARVIGYTF.

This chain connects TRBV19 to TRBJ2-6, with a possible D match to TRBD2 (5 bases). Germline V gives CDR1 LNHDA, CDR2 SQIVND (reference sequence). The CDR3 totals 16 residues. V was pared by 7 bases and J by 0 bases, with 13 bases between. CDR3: CASTTPAVSGANVLTF. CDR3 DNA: TGTGCCAGTACCACACCAGCGGTCTCTGGGGCCAACGTCCTGACTTTC.

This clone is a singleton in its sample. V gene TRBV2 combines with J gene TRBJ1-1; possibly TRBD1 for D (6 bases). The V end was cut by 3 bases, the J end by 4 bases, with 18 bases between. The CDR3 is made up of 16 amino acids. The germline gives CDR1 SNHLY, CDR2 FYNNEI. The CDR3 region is CASSDRGGPRGTEAFF. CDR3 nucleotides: TGTGCCAGCAGTGACCGGGGGGGACCCAGGGGCACTGAAGCTTTCTTT.

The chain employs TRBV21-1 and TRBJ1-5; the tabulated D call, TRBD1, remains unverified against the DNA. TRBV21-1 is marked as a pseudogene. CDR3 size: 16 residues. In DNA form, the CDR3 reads TGTGCCGGACCGTCAGGGGGCGGATATAGCAATCAGCCCCAGCATTTT. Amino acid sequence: CAGPSGGGYSNQPQHF.

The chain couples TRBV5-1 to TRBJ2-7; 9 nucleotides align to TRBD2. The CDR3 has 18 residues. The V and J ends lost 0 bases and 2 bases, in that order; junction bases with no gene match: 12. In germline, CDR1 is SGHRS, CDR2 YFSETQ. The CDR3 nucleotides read TGCGCCAGCAGCTTGGTCTCGGTAGCGGGAGCGAACGCCTACGAGCAGTACTTC. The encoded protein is CASSLVSVAGANAYEQYF. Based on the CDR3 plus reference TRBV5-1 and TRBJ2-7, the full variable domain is KAGVTQTPRYLIKTRGQQVTLSCSPISGHRSVSWYQQTPGQGLQFLFEYFSETQRNKGNFPGRFSGRQFSNSRSEMNVSTLELGDSALYLCASSLVSVAGANAYEQYFGPGTRLTVT.

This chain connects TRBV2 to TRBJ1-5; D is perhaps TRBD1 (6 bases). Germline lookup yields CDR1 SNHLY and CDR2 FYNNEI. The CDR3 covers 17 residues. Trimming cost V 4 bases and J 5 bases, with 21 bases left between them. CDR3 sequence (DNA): TGTGCCAGCAGTGGGAACAGGGCCCTCAACGAGGATCAGCCCCAGCATTTT. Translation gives CASSGNRALNEDQPQHF. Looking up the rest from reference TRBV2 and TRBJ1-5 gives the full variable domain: EPEVTQTPSHQVTQMGQEVILRCVPISNHLYFYWYRQILGQKVEFLVSFYNNEISEKSEIFDDQFSVERPDGSNFTLKIRSTKLEDSAMYFCASSGNRALNEDQPQHFGDGTRLSIL.

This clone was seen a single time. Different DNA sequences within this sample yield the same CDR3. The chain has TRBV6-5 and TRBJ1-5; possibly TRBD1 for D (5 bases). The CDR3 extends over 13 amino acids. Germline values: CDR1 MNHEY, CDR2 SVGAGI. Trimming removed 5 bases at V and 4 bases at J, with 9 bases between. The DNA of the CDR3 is TGTGCCAGCAGTCGGCAGGGTAATCAGCCCCAGCATTTT. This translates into CASSRQGNQPQHF.

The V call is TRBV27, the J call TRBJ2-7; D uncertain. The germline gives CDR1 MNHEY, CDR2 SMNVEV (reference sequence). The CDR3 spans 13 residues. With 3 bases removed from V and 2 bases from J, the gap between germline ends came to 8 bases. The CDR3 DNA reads TGTGCCAGCAGTTTGAACGGAGCCTACGAGCAGTACTTC. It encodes CASSLNGAYEQYF.

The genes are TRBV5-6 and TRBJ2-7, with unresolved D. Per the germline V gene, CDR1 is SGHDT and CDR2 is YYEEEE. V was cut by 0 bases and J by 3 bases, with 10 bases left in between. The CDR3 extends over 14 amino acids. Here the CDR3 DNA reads TGTGCCAGCAGCTTGGGCAGTTCAGTCTACGAGCAGTACTTC. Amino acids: CASSLGSSVYEQYF.

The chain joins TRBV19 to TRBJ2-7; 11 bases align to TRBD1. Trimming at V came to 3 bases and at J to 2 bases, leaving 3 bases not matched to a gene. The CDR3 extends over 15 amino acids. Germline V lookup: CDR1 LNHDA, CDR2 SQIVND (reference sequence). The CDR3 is CASSMLGQGAYEQYF. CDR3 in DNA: TGTGCCAGTAGTATGTTGGGACAGGGGGCCTACGAGCAGTACTTC.